A selection of T cell receptor beta chains follows, all from one sample in a study of T cell responses to AZD1222 COVID-19 vaccine. TCRdb's table, derived via immunoSEQ multiplex PCR, lists solely in-frame clones and lacks some. Of approximately 160,000 clones listed, 90% to 95% are singletons. The sequencing used peripheral blood, collected on day 0 of AZD1222 vaccination. These receptors were taken from an adult in good health. Each CDR3 is given with its conserved first and last residue. The order of the fields is CDR3 DNA, CDR3 protein, J gene, V gene, D gene, clone size. The D gene is left open where the match is weak. Rows give clone size only sometimes, using once, few, many, or a class for an expanded clone.

TGTGCCAGCAGCTTACGTCTGGCGGGGGGGGAAGAGACCCAGTACTTC	CASSLRLAGGEETQYF	TRBJ2-5	TRBV11-3	TRBD2	-
TGTGCCAGCAGCCACCGCTGGGGGGGGCCTCAAAACTCTGGAAACACCATATATTTT	CASSHRWGGPQNSGNTIYF	TRBJ1-3	TRBV3-1/TRBV3-2	-	-
TGCGCCAGCAGCCGCGGGACAGGGGGCCTCTATGGCTACACCTTC	CASSRGTGGLYGYTF	TRBJ1-2	TRBV5-1	TRBD1	-
TGTGCCAGCAGTGAACTGGGCCGGAGCTATGGCTACACCTTC	CASSELGRSYGYTF	TRBJ1-2	TRBV2	-	-
TGTGCCAGCAGCGCCAGACTAGCGGGGGGGCGGGAGCAGTTCTTC	CASSARLAGGREQFF	TRBJ2-1	TRBV9	TRBD2	-
TGTGCCACCAGTGAGGGCGGGACAGGTCTTATGGGTGAGCCCCAGCATTTT	CATSEGGTGLMGEPQHF	TRBJ1-5	TRBV24-1	TRBD1	-
TGCAGCGCCACAGGGGACACTGAAGCTTTCTTT	CSATGDTEAFF	TRBJ1-1	TRBV29-1	TRBD1	-
TGTGCCAGTAGTATCTCCGGGACAAAAAAGAACACCGGGGAGCTGTTTTTT	CASSISGTKKNTGELFF	TRBJ2-2	TRBV19	-	-
TGTGCCAGCAGTCCCCAGGACAGCCAGCCCCAGCATTTT	CASSPQDSQPQHF	TRBJ1-5	TRBV7-9	-	-
TGTGCCAGCAGTTACTCCCCCCAGGGGGCTACGGAGGGCTACACCTTC	CASSYSPQGATEGYTF	TRBJ1-2	TRBV6-5	TRBD1	-
TGTGCCAGCAGCCAAGAGGTAACAAGTACTAGATGGATAAACACCGGGGAGCTGTTTTTT	CASSQEVTSTRWINTGELFF	TRBJ2-2	TRBV14	-	-
TGTGCCAGTAGTATAGGTTATCCGAACACCGGGGAGCTGTTTTTT	CASSIGYPNTGELFF	TRBJ2-2	TRBV19	-	-
TGCGCCAGCAGCCCACGACAGGGCCCCTACGAGCAGTACTTC	CASSPRQGPYEQYF	TRBJ2-7	TRBV4-1	TRBD1	-
TGTGCTAGTGGTTTTAAGGGGGGAGCCGTACAAGTGAACACTGAAGCTTTCTTT	CASGFKGGAVQVNTEAFF	TRBJ1-1	TRBV12-5	-	-
TGTGCCAGCAGCCAGATCCCGGGTTCACCCCTCCACTTT	CASSQIPGSPLHF	TRBJ1-6	TRBV3-1/TRBV3-2	-	few
TGTGCCAGCAGTACTACAGGAGTCACCGGGGAGCTGTTTTTT	CASSTTGVTGELFF	TRBJ2-2	TRBV6-5	-	-
TGTGCCAGCAGTTACTGGGACGCTGGCTCTGGAAACACCATATATTTT	CASSYWDAGSGNTIYF	TRBJ1-3	TRBV6-5	-	-
TGTGCCAGCAGTGAAGTTTCTCTCTTGAACACTGAAGCTTTCTTT	CASSEVSLLNTEAFF	TRBJ1-1	TRBV6-1	-	-
TGTGCCAGCAGCCCTAGGGGTAGCGGGGGCCATGAGCAGTTCTTC	CASSPRGSGGHEQFF	TRBJ2-1	TRBV9	TRBD2	-
TGTGCCAGCAGCTTAGTCGGGTCTTCCTACGAGCAGTACTTC	CASSLVGSSYEQYF	TRBJ2-7	TRBV7-2	-	-
TGTGCCAGCACCGGGTCCCCTAACTATGGCTACACCTTC	CASTGSPNYGYTF	TRBJ1-2	TRBV28	-	-
TGTGCCAGCTCACCACTGGGTTTCGAGCAGTACTTC	CASSPLGFEQYF	TRBJ2-7	TRBV18	-	-
TGTGCCAGCAGTTTAGCCGGAGACTATAATTCACCCCTCCACTTT	CASSLAGDYNSPLHF	TRBJ1-6	TRBV6-5	-	-
TGTGCCAGCAGCTTGGCCGGGGTGGACACTGAAGCTTTCTTT	CASSLAGVDTEAFF	TRBJ1-1	TRBV5-8	-	-